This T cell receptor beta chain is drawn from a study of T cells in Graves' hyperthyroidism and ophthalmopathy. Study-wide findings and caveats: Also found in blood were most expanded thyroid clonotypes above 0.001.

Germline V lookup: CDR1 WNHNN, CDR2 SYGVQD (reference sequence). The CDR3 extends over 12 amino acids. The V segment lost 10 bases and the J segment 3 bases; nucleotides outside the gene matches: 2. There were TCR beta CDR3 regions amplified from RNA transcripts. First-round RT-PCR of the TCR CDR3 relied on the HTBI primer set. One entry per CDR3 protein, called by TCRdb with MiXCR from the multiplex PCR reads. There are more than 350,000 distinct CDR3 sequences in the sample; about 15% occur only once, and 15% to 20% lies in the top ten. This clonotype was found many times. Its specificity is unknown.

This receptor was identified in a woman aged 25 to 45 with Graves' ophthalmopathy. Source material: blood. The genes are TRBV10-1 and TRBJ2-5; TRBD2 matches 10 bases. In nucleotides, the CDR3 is TGCGCCATTACTAGCGGGGAAGAGACCCAGTACTTC. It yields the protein CAITSGEETQYF.